The clone carrying this TCR beta chain has only a few counts. Its antigen is as yet unknown. J lost 1 base, V lost 0 bases, and 6 bases had no gene match. The germline V gene has CDR1 SGDLS and CDR2 YYNGEE. The CDR3 is 17 residues long. This specimen belongs to a study of cytomegalovirus exposure and HLA in healthy donors. Primers for the PCR totalled 60 Vbeta and 13 Jbeta. Some clones are missing from TCRdb's copy, which holds only in-frame ones; the method was immunoSEQ multiplex PCR. Seen here are about 200,000 clones, 82% observed once, and the top ten hold roughly 0.098%. General study points: In vitro assays verified that a few CMV-associated chains recognized CMV antigens specifically.

The source material was PBMCs. The rearrangement uses TRBV9 and TRBJ2-2, with 7 bases aligning to TRBD1. The receptor's source is a boy aged 2 to 10 in good health and CMV-seronegative. In nucleotides, the CDR3 is TGTGCCAGCAGCGTAGCGGTCACAGGGGAGAACACCGGGGAGCTGTTTTTT. Protein: CASSVAVTGENTGELFF.